The 18 T cell receptor beta chains given below trace back to one sample, sequenced in a study of T-cell memory formation after mild COVID-19. One entry per CDR3 protein, called by TCRdb with MiXCR from the 5' RACE reads. The table includes about 27,000 distinct CDR3 sequences, approximately 7% detected once. The material sequenced was PBMCs or a T cell subset sorted from them (not recorded which). These TCRs come from an adult woman who had mild COVID-19 (a few samples of this study predate the infection). Cell type and time point are not known.

Ten or more counts support this clonotype. The rearrangement uses TRBV20-1 and TRBJ2-7, with 11 bases that match TRBD2. The length of the CDR3 is 16 residues. Losses at the gene ends were 0 bases for V and 1 base for J; bases not matched to a gene: 5. Germline lookup yields CDR1 DFQATT and CDR2 SNEGSKA (reference sequence). The CDR3 coding sequence is TGCAGTGCTAGAGATTTAGGGACTAGCGGTTCCTACGAGCAGTACTTC. This gives the protein CSARDLGTSGSYEQYF.

This clonotype has a count of ten or more. This chain uses TRBV20-1 with TRBJ2-5; 7 bases match TRBD1. The CDR3 sequence is 14 residues long. Looked up from germline, CDR1 is DFQATT and CDR2 is SNEGSKA (reference sequence). Trimming at V came to 1 base and at J to 2 bases, leaving 4 bases not matched to a gene. For the CDR3, the DNA is TGCAGTGCTAGAGCTCCGGGACAGCAAGAGACCCAGTACTTC. This translates into CSARAPGQQETQYF.

This clonotype was counted only a few times. The J gene is TRBJ2-7, the V gene TRBV11-2; D uncertain. Germline V CDR1 and CDR2: SGHAT, FQNNGV. The CDR3 is 18 residues long. V was trimmed by 5 bases and J by 3 bases, leaving 26 bases between them. CDR3 loop: CASSGLVPGYQKLYEQYF. DNA of the CDR3: TGTGCCAGCAGCGGGCTTGTCCCCGGTTATCAAAAACTCTACGAGCAGTACTTC. The entire variable domain, with the rest obtained from reference TRBV11-2 and TRBJ2-7, is as follows: EAGVAQSPRYKIIEKRQSVAFWCNPISGHATLYWYQQILGQGPKLLIQFQNNGVVDDSQLPKDRFSAERLKGVDSTLKIQPAKLEDSAVYLCASSGLVPGYQKLYEQYFGPGTRLTVT.

Within the sample, this clonotype is medium-sized. The chain links TRBV2 to TRBJ2-7, with D perhaps TRBD2 (6 bases). Germline V gene lookup returns CDR1 SNHLY and CDR2 FYNNEI. CDR3 length: 13 residues. The V end was cut by 6 bases, the J end by 4 bases, with 13 bases between. This CDR3 reads CASSGGVSYEQYF. CDR3 in DNA: TGTGCCAGCAGCGGAGGGGTCTCTTACGAGCAGTACTTC.

Ten or more counts support this clonotype. The chain combines TRBV7-2 with TRBJ1-2; TRBD1 matches 8 bases. V lost 5 bases and J lost 8; bases outside the gene matches: 16. This CDR3 is built from 16 residues. The germline V gene has CDR1 SGHTA and CDR2 FQGNSA. CDR3 sequence (DNA): TGTGCCAGCAGCCCCGGAGGACAGGGTCGGGTTGGAGGCTACACCTTC. Translated: CASSPGGQGRVGGYTF.

This clonotype was detected many times. The chain has TRBV21-1 and TRBJ1-3. TRBV21-1 has pseudogene status. The CDR3 consists of 16 residues. CDR3 loop: CASSKPSRRSGNTIYF. The DNA of the CDR3 is TGTGCCAGCAGCAAACCCAGCAGGCGCTCTGGAAACACCATATATTTT.

This clonotype was recorded many times. The CDR3 bases are TGTGCCAGCAGTCCCTCCCTCGACAGGGGCTACGAGCAGTACTTC. It codes for CASSPSLDRGYEQYF. V is TRBV6-5 and J is TRBJ2-7; 8 nucleotides agree with TRBD1. Germline trimming cut 5 bases from V and 3 bases from J; bases unmatched to any gene: 9. This CDR3 contains 15 residues. The germline CDR1 and CDR2 sequences are MNHEY and SVGAGI.

This clonotype was counted ten times or more. The rearrangement joins TRBV18 to TRBJ2-1; D remains ambiguous. The CDR3 extends over 12 amino acids. Per germline, CDR1 KGHSH and CDR2 LQKENI. Trimming cost V 6 bases and J 5 bases, with 8 bases left between them. The CDR3 bases are TGTGCCAGCTCGACCCCCCACAATGAGCAGTTCTTC. Translated: CASSTPHNEQFF.

This clonotype came up many times. The genes are TRBV27 and TRBJ2-1; D might be TRBD2 (5 bases). This CDR3 has 13 amino acids. CDR1 and CDR2 from the germline V gene are MNHEY and SMNVEV (reference sequence). The V end was cut by 6 bases, the J end by 3 bases, with 9 bases between. This CDR3 is CASRQLGYNEQFF. CDR3 in DNA: TGTGCCAGCAGGCAACTAGGCTACAATGAGCAGTTCTTC.

The rearrangement uses TRBV7-2 and TRBJ2-3; 8 bases align to TRBD2. The length of the CDR3 is 14 residues. The junction had 7 bases not matched to a gene; V was cut back by 5 bases and J by 6 bases. The germline V gene has CDR1 SGHTA and CDR2 FQGNSA. The CDR3 is CASSPGLALDTQYF. The CDR3 coding sequence is TGTGCCAGCAGCCCTGGACTAGCTCTCGATACGCAGTATTTT.

By share, this clonotype counts as medium-sized. The V and J genes are TRBV4-2 and TRBJ1-2, with D perhaps TRBD1 (6 bases). Germline V gives CDR1 LGHNA, CDR2 YNFKEQ. Trimming took off 3 bases at V and 4 bases at J, with 15 bases between the two ends. CDR3 length: 15 amino acids. The CDR3 DNA reads TGTGCCAGCAGCCACCTAGGGGGGGGTGGCTATGGCTACACCTTC. Translated, it gives CASSHLGGGGYGYTF.

The chain links TRBV18 to TRBJ1-4; D unresolved. CDR3 length equals 16 residues. The germline gives CDR1 KGHSH, CDR2 LQKENI. V was cut by 2 bases and J by 0 bases, with 10 bases left in between. The CDR3 loop is CASSPSRRTTNEKLFF. CDR3 nucleotide sequence: TGTGCCAGCTCACCATCTCGACGGACAACTAATGAAAAACTGTTTTTT.

The chain uses TRBV9 and TRBJ1-3; tentative D call: TRBD1 (6 bases). The V end lost 4 bases, the J end lost 4 bases, and 15 bases lay between the germline ends. The CDR3 is 15 residues long. Germline V CDR1 and CDR2: SGDLS, YYNGEE. For the CDR3, the DNA is TGTGCCAGCAGCCCGGGGGGCCAGGGAGGAAACACCATATATTTT. It translates to CASSPGGQGGNTIYF.

The gene calls are TRBV2 and TRBJ1-5; D gene uncertain. There are 14 residues in the CDR3. Trimming took 4 bases from V and 0 from J, leaving 7 bases between them. Germline CDR1 is SNHLY and CDR2 is FYNNEI. CDR3: CASSAGYSNQPQHF. The CDR3 DNA reads TGTGCCAGCAGTGCGGGGTATAGCAATCAGCCCCAGCATTTT.

This clonotype was seen repeatedly, ten times or more. The V call is TRBV7-9, the J call TRBJ1-4; D gene uncertain. With 2 bases removed from V and 8 bases from J, the gap between germline ends came to 12 bases. The CDR3 is 14 residues long. CDR1 is SEHNR, CDR2 FQNEAQ, per germline (reference sequence). This chain's CDR3 is CASSLTPRGEKLFF. The CDR3 DNA sequence: TGTGCCAGCAGCTTAACACCACGAGGGGAAAAACTGTTTTTT.

At least ten counts were recorded for this clonotype. V gene TRBV13 combines with J gene TRBJ2-2, with D maybe TRBD1 (6 bases). V gave up 5 bases and J gave up 5 bases, with 9 bases separating them. CDR1 is PRHDT and CDR2 is FYEKMQ in the germline V gene (reference sequence). The CDR3 runs to 13 residues. CDR3 sequence: CASSVDRTGELFF. CDR3 nucleotide sequence: TGTGCCAGCAGCGTGGACAGAACCGGGGAGCTGTTTTTT. The full variable domain, in which reference TRBV13 and TRBJ2-2 provide the parts outside the CDR3, is AAGVIQSPRHLIKEKRETATLKCYPIPRHDTVYWYQQGPGQDPQFLISFYEKMQSDKGSIPDRFSAQQFSDYHSELNMSSLELGDSALYFCASSVDRTGELFFGEGSRLTVL.

Ten or more counts support this clonotype. The J gene is TRBJ2-1, the V gene TRBV2; 7 nucleotides agree with TRBD1. Germline values: CDR1 SNHLY, CDR2 FYNNEI. The CDR3 length is 13 residues. Unmatched junction bases numbered 11, after V lost 11 bases and J lost 7 bases. The CDR3 sequence is CAFSRTGRNEQFF. The CDR3 nucleotides read TGTGCCTTTTCTCGGACAGGCCGGAATGAGCAGTTCTTC.

This chain connects TRBV30 to TRBJ1-5; D ambiguous. V lost 2 bases and J 0 bases, leaving 11 bases between the germline ends. CDR3 length: 15 amino acids. CDR1 is GTSNPN, CDR2 SVGIG, per germline (reference sequence). CDR3 sequence reads: CAWSPGVNSNQPQHF. The CDR3 DNA sequence: TGTGCCTGGAGTCCGGGAGTAAATAGCAATCAGCCCCAGCATTTT.